Included here is one TCR beta chain sequence, with context. There are 19 residues in the CDR3. Germline loops: CDR1 SGHRS, CDR2 YFSETQ. The junction had 13 bases not matched to a gene; V was cut back by 0 bases and J by 2 bases. The data originate from a study of blood T cell repertoires in COVID-19. Using immunoSEQ multiplex PCR, the repertoire was profiled, and TCRdb retains in-frame clones only, with some absent. The sample lists 100,000 or so clones; around 90% were seen once. The chain recombines TRBV5-1 with TRBJ2-7; 11 bases are shared with TRBD1. The sequenced sample was peripheral blood. The clonotype originates from a woman between 50 and 59 years old in a cohort sampled during active COVID-19. The CDR3 protein is CASSLVSRTGGPFAYEQYF. The CDR3 DNA reads as TGCGCCAGCAGCTTGGTAAGCAGGACAGGGGGCCCTTTCGCCTACGAGCAGTACTTC.